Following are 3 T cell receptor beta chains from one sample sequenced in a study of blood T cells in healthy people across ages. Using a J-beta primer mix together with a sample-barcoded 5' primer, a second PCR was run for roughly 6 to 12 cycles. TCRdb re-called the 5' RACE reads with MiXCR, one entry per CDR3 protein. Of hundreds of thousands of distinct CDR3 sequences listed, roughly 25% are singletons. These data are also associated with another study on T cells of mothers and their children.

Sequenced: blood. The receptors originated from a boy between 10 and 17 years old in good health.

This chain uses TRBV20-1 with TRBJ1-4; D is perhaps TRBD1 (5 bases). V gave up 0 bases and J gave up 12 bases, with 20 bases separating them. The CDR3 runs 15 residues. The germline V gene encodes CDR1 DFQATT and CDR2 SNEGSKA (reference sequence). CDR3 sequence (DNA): TGCAGTGCTAGAGATAATGGGGCGCGGGATGTGGAACTGTTTTTT. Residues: CSARDNGARDVELFF.

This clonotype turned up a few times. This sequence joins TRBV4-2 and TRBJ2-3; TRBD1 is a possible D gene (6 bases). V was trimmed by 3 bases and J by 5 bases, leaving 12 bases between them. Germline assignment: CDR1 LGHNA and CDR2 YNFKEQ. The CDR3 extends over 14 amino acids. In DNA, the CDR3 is TGTGCCAGCAGCCATACTAGGGGGAGAGATACGCAGTATTTT. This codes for CASSHTRGRDTQYF.

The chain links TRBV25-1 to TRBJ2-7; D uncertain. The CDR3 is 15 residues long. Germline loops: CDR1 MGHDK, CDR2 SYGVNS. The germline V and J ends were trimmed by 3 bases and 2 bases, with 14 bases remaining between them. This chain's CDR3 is CASSDTKRQTYEQYF. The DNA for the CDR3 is TGTGCCAGCAGTGACACCAAGAGGCAGACCTACGAGCAGTACTTC.